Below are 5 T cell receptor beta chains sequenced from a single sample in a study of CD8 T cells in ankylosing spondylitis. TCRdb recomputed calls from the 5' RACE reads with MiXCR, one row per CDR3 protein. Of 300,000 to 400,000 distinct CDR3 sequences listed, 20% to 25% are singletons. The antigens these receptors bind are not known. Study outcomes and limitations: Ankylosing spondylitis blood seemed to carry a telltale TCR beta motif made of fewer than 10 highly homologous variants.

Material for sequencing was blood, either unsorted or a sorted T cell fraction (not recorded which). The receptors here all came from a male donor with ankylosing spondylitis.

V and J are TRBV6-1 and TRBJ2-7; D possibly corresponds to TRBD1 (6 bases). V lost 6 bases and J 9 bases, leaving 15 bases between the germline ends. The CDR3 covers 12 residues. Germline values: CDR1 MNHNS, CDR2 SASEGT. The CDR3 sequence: CASRLEGDRQYF. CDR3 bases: TGTGCCAGCAGACTCGAGGGGGATAGGCAGTACTTC.

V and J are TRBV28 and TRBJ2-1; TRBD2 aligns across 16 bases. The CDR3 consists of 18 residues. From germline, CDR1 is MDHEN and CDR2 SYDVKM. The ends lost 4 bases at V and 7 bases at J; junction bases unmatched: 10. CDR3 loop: CASSSLGTSGRGGNEQFF. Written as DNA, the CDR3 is TGTGCCAGCAGTTCCCTGGGGACTAGCGGGAGGGGGGGGAATGAGCAGTTCTTC.

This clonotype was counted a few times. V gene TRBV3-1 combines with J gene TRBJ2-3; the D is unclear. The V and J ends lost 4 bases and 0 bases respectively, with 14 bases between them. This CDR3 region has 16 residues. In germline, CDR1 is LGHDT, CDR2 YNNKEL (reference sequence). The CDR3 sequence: CASSLRRTASTDTQYF. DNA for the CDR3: TGTGCCAGCAGCCTCCGCAGGACGGCTAGCACAGATACGCAGTATTTT.

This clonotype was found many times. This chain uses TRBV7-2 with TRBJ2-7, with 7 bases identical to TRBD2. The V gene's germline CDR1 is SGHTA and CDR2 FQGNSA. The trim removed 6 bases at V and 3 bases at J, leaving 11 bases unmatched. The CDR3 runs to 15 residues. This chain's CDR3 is CASRPLAVPYYEQYF. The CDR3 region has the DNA TGTGCCAGCAGACCTCTAGCGGTCCCCTACTACGAGCAGTACTTC.

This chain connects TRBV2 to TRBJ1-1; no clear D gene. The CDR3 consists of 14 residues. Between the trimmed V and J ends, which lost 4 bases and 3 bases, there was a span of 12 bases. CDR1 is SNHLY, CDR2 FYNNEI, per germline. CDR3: CASSAVGVYTEAFF. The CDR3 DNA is TGTGCCAGCAGTGCTGTTGGGGTGTACACTGAAGCTTTCTTT.